These 11 T cell receptor beta chains were sequenced from one sample in a study of shared clonotypes between healthy human individuals (dated by TCRdb to 2018 to 2021). CD8 naive samples were CD45RO-negative cells positively selected for CCR7, giving a CD45RA+CCR7+ population that excluded TemRA cells. Libraries were constructed by the immunoSEQ multiplex PCR assay. TCRdb carries this immuneACCESS record with in-frame sequences only. Its versions omit some clonotypes, under half of them owing to an unresolved V gene in the studies checked, with the rest unexplained. The sample table shows roughly 810,000 clones, and about 97% are seen once. The top ten hold roughly 0.23% of the sample. Material for sequencing was naive CD8+ T cells sorted from blood. Interpreted using the paper, the cell subset or site label stands for: CD45RA+CCR7+. Source of these receptors: a man aged 30 to 45 in good health.

This CDR3 is CASSLAAAVVGNTIYF. DNA for the CDR3: TGTGCCAGCAGCTTAGCGGCGGCAGTCGTAGGAAACACCATATATTTT. V usage is TRBV7-9 and J usage is TRBJ1-3; D not resolved. The CDR3 loop spans 16 amino acids. Trimming took off 0 bases at V and 4 bases at J, with 13 bases between the two ends. CDR1 is SEHNR and CDR2 is FQNEAQ in the germline V gene (reference sequence).

The J gene is TRBJ2-1, the V gene TRBV27; 7 bases fit TRBD1. The junction had 9 bases not matched to a gene; V was cut back by 2 bases and J by 5 bases. Germline CDR1 reads MNHEY; CDR2 reads SMNVEV (reference sequence). The CDR3 loop spans 16 amino acids. CDR3 nucleotides: TGTGCCAGCAGTTTAGGTAGGGGGCCCTCTGACAATGAGCAGTTCTTC. Translated, it gives CASSLGRGPSDNEQFF.

The chain carries TRBV13 and TRBJ2-1; the D gene is possibly TRBD1 (5 bases). Germline CDR1 and CDR2: PRHDT and FYEKMQ (reference sequence). The CDR3 spans 15 residues. Trimming cost V 3 bases and J 1 base, with 10 bases left between them. CDR3 DNA: TGTGCCAGCAGCTTCAGGGTGGGGTCCTACAATGAGCAGTTCTTC. Translating it yields CASSFRVGSYNEQFF.

The rearrangement joins TRBV4-3 to TRBJ2-5, with TRBD2 identical over 10 bases. The ends lost 5 bases at V and 0 bases at J; junction bases unmatched: 12. Germline V gene lookup returns CDR1 LGHNA and CDR2 YSLEER. The CDR3 is made up of 18 amino acids. The CDR3 nucleotides are TGCGCCAGCAGCGGGTTCCTAGCGGGAGTCCCAGACCAAGAGACCCAGTACTTC. It codes for CASSGFLAGVPDQETQYF.

The CDR3 bases are TGTGCCTGGAACTTCGCGGGAGTGGGAACAGATACGCAGTATTTT. Translating gives CAWNFAGVGTDTQYF. The rearrangement joins TRBV30 to TRBJ2-3; 7 bases fit TRBD2. V shed 4 bases and J 3 bases; nucleotides not matched to a gene: 10. This CDR3 has 15 amino acids. Germline V gene data show CDR1 as GTSNPN and CDR2 as SVGIG (reference sequence).

This CDR3 reads CASSQGHLNTEAFF. The CDR3 bases are TGCGCCAGCAGCCAAGGACACCTGAACACTGAAGCTTTCTTT. The J gene is TRBJ1-1, the V gene TRBV4-3; D call uncertain. CDR3 length: 14 amino acids. V lost 1 base and J 0 bases, leaving 6 bases between the germline ends. The germline V gene has CDR1 LGHNA and CDR2 YSLEER.

This chain links TRBV9 with TRBJ2-7, with D perhaps TRBD2 (6 bases). The CDR3 is 15 amino acids. Germline CDR1 and CDR2: SGDLS and YYNGEE. With 0 bases removed from V and 5 bases from J, the gap between germline ends came to 15 bases. DNA of the CDR3: TGTGCCAGCAGCGTAGAACTAGCCCTCCCCGACGAGCAGTACTTC. This gives the protein CASSVELALPDEQYF.

As regards this clone: The same CDR3 is also encoded by other DNA sequences in this sample. V gene TRBV15 combines with J gene TRBJ1-1; 7 bases fit TRBD1. The CDR3 is 15 amino acids. Germline lookup yields CDR1 LNHNV and CDR2 YYDKDF (reference sequence). J gave up 1 base and V 3 bases, and 5 bases lay outside the gene matches. The DNA for the CDR3 is TGTGCCACCAGCAGGGACAGGAGCCCGAACACTGAAGCTTTCTTT. This codes for CATSRDRSPNTEAFF. Using reference TRBV15 and TRBJ1-1 for the parts outside the CDR3, the full variable domain is DAMVIQNPRYQVTQFGKPVTLSCSQTLNHNVMYWYQQKSSQAPKLLFHYYDKDFNNEADTPDNFQSRRPNTSFCFLDIRSPGLGDTAMYLCATSRDRSPNTEAFFGQGTRLTVV.

The V gene is TRBV27, the J gene TRBJ2-3; no clear D gene. Deletions cut 1 base from V and 4 bases from J, with 12 bases between. The CDR3 is made up of 15 amino acids. CDR1 is MNHEY, CDR2 SMNVEV, per germline (reference sequence). The CDR3 is CASSLYVEVPDTQYF. CDR3 bases: TGTGCCAGCAGTTTATACGTCGAGGTCCCAGATACGCAGTATTTT.

The V and J genes are TRBV4-1 and TRBJ2-5, with 7 bases identical to TRBD2. The CDR3 runs 16 residues. V lost 2 bases and J lost 5; bases outside the gene matches: 11. CDR1 is MGHRA, CDR2 YSYEKL, per germline. CDR3 DNA: TGCGCCAGCAGCCAAATCCTAGTGGGAGGGCCCGAGACCCAGTACTTC. This sequence encodes CASSQILVGGPETQYF.

This chain uses TRBV4-3 with TRBJ2-7; D call uncertain. Germline CDR1 is LGHNA and CDR2 is YSLEER. With 3 bases removed from V and 6 bases from J, the gap between germline ends came to 12 bases. CDR3 length equals 13 residues. CDR3 nucleotides: TGCGCCAGCAGCCAGGACCATCTCCGCGAGCAGTACTTC. This translates into CASSQDHLREQYF.